This entry lists 18 T cell receptor beta chains sequenced from one sample in a study of PD-1 blockade in classical Hodgkin lymphoma (dated by TCRdb to the early 2020s). The time point label, as the study defines it: cycle 1 day 1 (C1D1), immediately before nivolumab initiation. Every trial patient had relapsed following autologous stem cell transplantation, and prior brentuximab vedotin exposure was what differed among cohorts A, B and C. Library method: the immunoSEQ multiplex PCR assay. What TCRdb holds here is the immuneACCESS table cut down to in-frame rearrangements. Part of the clones is not present; checked against another copy, under half of the missing clones reflect an unresolved V gene, and the others are unexplained. Here the sample has 20,000 to 25,000 clones; about 71% occur a single time. Of the sample, about 15% falls within the top ten clones. The source was peripheral blood mononuclear cells (PBMCs), collected at baseline. The origin of the receptors is a human donor with classical Hodgkin lymphoma.

V usage is TRBV6-5 and J usage is TRBJ2-3; the D gene is possibly TRBD1 (6 bases). In germline, CDR1 is MNHEY, CDR2 SVGAGI. The length of the CDR3 is 16 residues. V gave up 0 bases and J gave up 1 base, with 11 bases separating them. CDR3 coding DNA: TGTGCCAGCAGTTACTCTTTGGCAGGGGGCACAGATACGCAGTATTTT. As protein: CASSYSLAGGTDTQYF.

The rearrangement links TRBV5-1 to TRBJ2-5, with 8 bases identical to TRBD1. The CDR3 contains 16 residues. Trimming removed 4 bases from V and 1 base from J; junction bases left unmatched: 9. Germline-derived CDR1 and CDR2 are SGHRS and YFSETQ. The CDR3 DNA reads as TGCGCCAGCAGCCTAACGGGGGACAGGCCCCAAGAGACCCAGTACTTC. Translated, it gives CASSLTGDRPQETQYF.

The chain employs TRBV6-1 and TRBJ1-1, with 8 bases that match TRBD1. The CDR3 extends over 14 amino acids. V trimming: 4 bases; J trimming: 6 bases; junction bases outside the gene matches: 7. Germline V gene sequence: CDR1 MNHNS, CDR2 SASEGT. The CDR3 region has the DNA TGTGCCAGCAGTGCCCACTGGACAGGGTCTGAAGCTTTCTTT. Amino acid sequence: CASSAHWTGSEAFF.

V gene TRBV19 combines with J gene TRBJ2-2; D remains ambiguous. The CDR3 has 14 amino acids. V was shortened by 7 bases and J by 4 bases, with 13 bases between the two germline ends. CDR1 is LNHDA, CDR2 SQIVND, per germline (reference sequence). CDR3 in amino acids: CASTGVRTTGELFF. CDR3 DNA: TGTGCCAGTACTGGGGTGCGGACCACCGGGGAGCTGTTTTTT.

Regarding this clone: The same CDR3 is also encoded by other DNA sequences in this sample. The chain employs TRBV15 and TRBJ1-5; possible D gene TRBD1, 6 bases. The CDR3 contains 15 residues. The germline CDR1 and CDR2 sequences are LNHNV and YYDKDF (reference sequence). The V gene lost 5 bases and the J gene lost 0 bases, with 11 bases spanning the gap. CDR3: CATSSGQISNQPQHF. As DNA, the CDR3 is TGTGCCACCAGCTCCGGACAGATTAGCAATCAGCCCCAGCATTTT.

The genes are TRBV6-1 and TRBJ1-1; D not resolved. CDR3 size: 13 residues. V was trimmed by 1 base and J by 11 bases, leaving 14 bases between them. The germline V gene has CDR1 MNHNS and CDR2 SASEGT. The CDR3 DNA reads TGTGCCAGCAGTGAAGACAGTCGGTCGTATGCTTTCTTT. Translation: CASSEDSRSYAFF.

The J gene is TRBJ2-1, the V gene TRBV5-5; D perhaps matches TRBD1 (6 bases). Germline V lookup: CDR1 SGHKS, CDR2 YYEKEE (reference sequence). Trimming pared 4 bases from V and 2 bases from J, leaving 16 bases between. This CDR3 is 16 amino acids long. The chain's CDR3 is CASSEWAGATYNEQFF. The CDR3 nucleotides read TGTGCCAGCAGCGAATGGGCAGGGGCAACCTACAATGAGCAGTTCTTC.

The V call is TRBV19, the J call TRBJ1-1; the match to TRBD1 covers 9 bases. In germline, CDR1 is LNHDA, CDR2 SQIVND (reference sequence). The CDR3 length is 16 residues. The J segment lost 3 bases and the V segment lost 7 bases, leaving 12 bases of the junction unmatched. As DNA, the CDR3 is TGTGCCAGTACCTCACTCTTGGGACAGGGCTACACTGAAGCTTTCTTT. Translating gives CASTSLLGQGYTEAFF.

This chain uses TRBV19 with TRBJ1-1; D might be TRBD1 (6 bases). Germline CDR1 is LNHDA and CDR2 is SQIVND (reference sequence). This CDR3 is 13 amino acids long. Trimming stripped 6 bases from V and 6 bases from J, with 14 bases between. The CDR3 sequence: CASRQGANAEAFF. DNA of the CDR3: TGTGCCAGTAGACAGGGAGCAAACGCTGAAGCTTTCTTT.

This clone was detected a few times. The chain carries TRBV19 and TRBJ1-2, with 7 bases fitting TRBD1. The CDR3 contains 13 residues. Trimming took 3 bases from V and 6 from J; bases not matched to a gene: 4. The germline gives CDR1 LNHDA, CDR2 SQIVND (reference sequence). The CDR3 sequence: CASSMLGGNGYTF. CDR3 in DNA: TGTGCCAGTAGTATGCTAGGGGGCAATGGCTACACCTTC.

The rearrangement links TRBV10-1 to TRBJ2-4; D is unresolved. V was clipped by 3 bases and J by 0 bases, with 6 bases between them. In germline, CDR1 is WNHNN, CDR2 SYGVQD (reference sequence). The CDR3 consists of 14 residues. The CDR3 DNA follows: TGCGCCAGCAGTGACCGTGGAGCCAAAAACATTCAGTACTTC. Residues: CASSDRGAKNIQYF.

This clone was picked up one time. This rearrangement joins TRBV28 to TRBJ2-4; D uncertain. The length of the CDR3 is 15 residues. The germline V gene encodes CDR1 MDHEN and CDR2 SYDVKM. V was clipped by 3 bases and J by 1 base, with 10 bases between them. CDR3 protein: CASSFPDFAKNIQYF. CDR3 in DNA: TGTGCCAGCAGTTTTCCAGATTTCGCCAAAAACATTCAGTACTTC.

The chain employs TRBV6-1 and TRBJ2-7; TRBD1 agrees at 7 bases. The V and J ends lost 2 bases and 2 bases, in that order; junction bases with no gene match: 3. The V gene's germline CDR1 is MNHNS and CDR2 SASEGT. The CDR3 totals 14 residues. CDR3 nucleotides: TGTGCCAGCAGTGAACGGGACAGCCCCTACGAGCAGTACTTC. It encodes CASSERDSPYEQYF.

The chain is built from TRBV13 and TRBJ1-3, with D uncertain. Germline V gene sequence: CDR1 PRHDT, CDR2 FYEKMQ (reference sequence). This CDR3 has 12 amino acids. The V gene lost 5 bases and the J gene lost 2 bases, with 4 bases spanning the gap. Here the CDR3 reads CASSRPGNTIYF. In DNA form, the CDR3 reads TGTGCCAGCAGCAGACCTGGAAACACCATATATTTT.

By sample share, this clone is medium-sized (0.01 to 0.1%). This chain uses TRBV6-5 with TRBJ1-2; perhaps TRBD1 as D (5 bases). The V and J ends lost 6 bases and 4 bases respectively, with 15 bases between them. Germline V lookup: CDR1 MNHEY, CDR2 SVGAGI. The CDR3 contains 14 residues. CDR3 DNA sequence: TGTGCCAGCAGGGGGACCGATAAAGGCTATGGCTACACCTTC. Translated, it gives CASRGTDKGYGYTF.

V and J are TRBV10-3 and TRBJ2-5, with no clear D. The V end lost 4 bases, the J end lost 1 base, and 1 base lay between the germline ends. CDR3 length: 11 amino acids. Germline V lookup: CDR1 ENHRY, CDR2 SYGVKD. CDR3 loop: CAISAQETQYF. In DNA form, the CDR3 reads TGTGCCATCAGTGCCCAAGAGACCCAGTACTTC.

The V call is TRBV19, the J call TRBJ1-4; no clear D gene. With 7 bases removed from V and 6 bases from J, the gap between germline ends came to 12 bases. CDR3 size: 13 residues. Germline assignment: CDR1 LNHDA and CDR2 SQIVND (reference sequence). The CDR3, as DNA: TGTGCCAGTACGGCGGGCCGTCATGAAAAACTGTTTTTT. Its protein is CASTAGRHEKLFF.

V usage is TRBV2 and J usage is TRBJ2-7; the D call may be TRBD1 or TRBD2 (5 bases each). Germline values: CDR1 SNHLY, CDR2 FYNNEI. Trimming took 4 bases from V and 1 from J, leaving 14 bases between them. The CDR3 is made up of 15 amino acids. This chain's CDR3 is CASSGAGRDSYEQYV. CDR3 bases: TGTGCCAGCAGTGGGGCGGGCAGGGATTCCTACGAGCAGTACGTC.